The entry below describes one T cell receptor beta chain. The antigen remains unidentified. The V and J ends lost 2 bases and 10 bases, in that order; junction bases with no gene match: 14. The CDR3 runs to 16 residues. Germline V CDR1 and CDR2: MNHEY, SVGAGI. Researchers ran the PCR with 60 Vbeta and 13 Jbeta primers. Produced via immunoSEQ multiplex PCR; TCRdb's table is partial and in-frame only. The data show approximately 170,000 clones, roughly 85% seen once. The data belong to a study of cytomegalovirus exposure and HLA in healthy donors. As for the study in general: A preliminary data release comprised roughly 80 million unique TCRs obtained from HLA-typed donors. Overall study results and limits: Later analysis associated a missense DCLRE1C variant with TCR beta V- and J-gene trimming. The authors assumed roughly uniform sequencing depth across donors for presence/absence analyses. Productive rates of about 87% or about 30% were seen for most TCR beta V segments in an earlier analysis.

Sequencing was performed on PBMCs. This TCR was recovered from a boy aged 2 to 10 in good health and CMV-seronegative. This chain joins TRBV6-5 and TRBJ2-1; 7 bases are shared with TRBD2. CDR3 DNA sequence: TGTGCCAGCAGTTACGGGCTAGCGGATTCAATGAGCGAGCAGTTCTTC. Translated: CASSYGLADSMSEQFF.